This T cell receptor beta chain was observed in a study of cytomegalovirus exposure and HLA in healthy donors. The PCR contained 60 Vbeta and 13 Jbeta primers. Libraries were prepared by immunoSEQ multiplex PCR; TCRdb keeps only in-frame clonotypes and omits some of them. Among 150,000 or so clones listed, less than 85% were seen once. This CDR3 spans 14 amino acids. Germline CDR1 is MNHEY and CDR2 is SMNVEV (reference sequence). Between the trimmed V and J ends, which lost 5 bases and 4 bases, there was a span of 14 bases. The chain couples TRBV27 to TRBJ1-2; D gene unclear. The clonotype was recovered from an older woman in good health and CMV-seropositive. Sequencing was carried out using PBMCs. The CDR3 nucleotides read TGTGCCAGCAGTCCGCGGGATAAAACCTATGGCTACACCTTC. As protein: CASSPRDKTYGYTF.